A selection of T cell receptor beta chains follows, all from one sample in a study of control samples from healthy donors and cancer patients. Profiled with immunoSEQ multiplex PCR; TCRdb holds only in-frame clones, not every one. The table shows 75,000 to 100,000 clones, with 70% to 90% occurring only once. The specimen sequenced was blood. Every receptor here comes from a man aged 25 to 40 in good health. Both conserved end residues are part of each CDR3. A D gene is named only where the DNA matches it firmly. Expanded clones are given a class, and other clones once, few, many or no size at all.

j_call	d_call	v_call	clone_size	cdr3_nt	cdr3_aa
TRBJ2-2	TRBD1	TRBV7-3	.	TGTGCCAGCAGAGGGGGCCACTCGGAGCTGTTTTTT	CASRGGHSELFF
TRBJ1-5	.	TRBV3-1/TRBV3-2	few	TGTGCCAGCAGCCCACAAGTGTACAATCAGCCCCAGCATTTT	CASSPQVYNQPQHF
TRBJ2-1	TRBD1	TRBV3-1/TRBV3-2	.	TGTGCCAGCAGCCAGAGCAGGGGGCCCTCCTACAATGAGCAGTTCTTC	CASSQSRGPSYNEQFF
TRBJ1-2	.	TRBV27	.	TGTGCCGCCGGGGGGGGGTCTAACTATGGCTACACCTTC	CAAGGGSNYGYTF
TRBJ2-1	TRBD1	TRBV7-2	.	TGTGCCAGCATCCGAGACAGGGGGCGTCAGTTCTTC	CASIRDRGRQFF
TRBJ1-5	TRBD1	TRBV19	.	TGTGCCAGTAGTATAGATCAGGTGACAGGGTATCAGCCCCAGCATTTT	CASSIDQVTGYQPQHF
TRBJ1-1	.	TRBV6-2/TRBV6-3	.	TGTGCCAGCAGTTTGGGGAGCTACAGCCTGAACACTGAAGCTTTCTTT	CASSLGSYSLNTEAFF
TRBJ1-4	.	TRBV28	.	TGTGCCAGCAGTCGGCTGGTTAATGAAAAACTGTTTTTT	CASSRLVNEKLFF
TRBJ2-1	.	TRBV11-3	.	TGTGCCAGCAGCTTAGGAGGCGGGGATTACAATGAGCAGTTCTTC	CASSLGGGDYNEQFF
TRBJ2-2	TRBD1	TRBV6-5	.	TGTGCCAGCCAAAGGACAGGGGGCCCCGGGGAGCTGTTTTTT	CASQRTGGPGELFF
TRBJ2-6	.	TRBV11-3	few	TGTGCCAGCAGCAGGTACTCCGATCTCGACAAAGTCGGGAACGTCCTGACTTTC	CASSRYSDLDKVGNVLTF
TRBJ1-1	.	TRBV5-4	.	TGTGCCAGCAGCCCCGGCGGGATCACTGAAGCTTTCTTT	CASSPGGITEAFF
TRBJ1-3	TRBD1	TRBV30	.	TGTGCCTGGAGTCGTCCCGGGACAGCACCAGGAAACACCATATATTTT	CAWSRPGTAPGNTIYF
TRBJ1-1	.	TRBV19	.	TGTGCCAGCGGACCGATGAACACTGAAGCTTTCTTT	CASGPMNTEAFF
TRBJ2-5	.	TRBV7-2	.	TGTGCCAGCAGCCAACTTCAGGGAGAGACCCAGTACTTC	CASSQLQGETQYF
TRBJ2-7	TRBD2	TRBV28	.	TGTGCCAGCAGAAGACTAGCGGGGGCTTCCTACGAGCAGTACTTC	CASRRLAGASYEQYF
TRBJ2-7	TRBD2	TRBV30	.	TGTGCCTGGACACGGACTAGCGGGAATAGTTACGAGCAGTACTTC	CAWTRTSGNSYEQYF
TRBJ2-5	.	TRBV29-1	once	TGCAGCGCCTCCTGGGGGATGTACCAAGAGACCCAGTACTTC	CSASWGMYQETQYF
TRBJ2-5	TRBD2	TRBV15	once	TGTGCCACCAGCACGATCCGGGTAGCGGGACAATACCAAGAGACCCAGTACTTC	CATSTIRVAGQYQETQYF
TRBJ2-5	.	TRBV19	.	TGTGCCGGACCATTATGGGACACTACAAAAAGTACGGAAAATACCCCCCAAGAGACCCAGTACTTC	CAGPLWDTTKSTENTPQETQYF
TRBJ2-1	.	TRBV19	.	TGTGCCAGTAGTTCGGACGGGAACTCCTACAATGAGCAGTTCTTC	CASSSDGNSYNEQFF
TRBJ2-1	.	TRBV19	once	TGTGCCAGTAGTATCCCCCCCGCGGGTTCGGATGAGCAGTTCTTC	CASSIPPAGSDEQFF
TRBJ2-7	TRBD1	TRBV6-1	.	TGTGCCAGCAGTTCTCCGGACAGGGGGCTGTACGAGCAGTACTTC	CASSSPDRGLYEQYF
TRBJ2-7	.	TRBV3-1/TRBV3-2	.	TGTGCCAGCAGTCATGGGAACTCGGACCCCCGCCACGAGCAGTACTTC	CASSHGNSDPRHEQYF
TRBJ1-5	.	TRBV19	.	TGTGCCAGTAGTAACGGCCCGCCCCATCAGCCCCAGCATTTT	CASSNGPPHQPQHF
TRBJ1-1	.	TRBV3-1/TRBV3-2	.	TGTGCCAGCAGCCAAGATAGTCGTTGGGGGGAACTCCCGAACACTGAAGCTTTCTTT	CASSQDSRWGELPNTEAFF
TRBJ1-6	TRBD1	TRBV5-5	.	TGTGCCAGCAGCCGAGACAGGGAGCATTCACCCCTCCACTTT	CASSRDREHSPLHF
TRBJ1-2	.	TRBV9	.	TGTGCCAGCAGCGTAGTTGAGGGGGGAGGCTACACCTTC	CASSVVEGGGYTF
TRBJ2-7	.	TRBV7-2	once	TGTGCCAGCAGCTTAGGTCTAGCCGGCGACGAGCAGTACTTC	CASSLGLAGDEQYF
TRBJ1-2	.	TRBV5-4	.	TGTGCCAGCCGGGGGTATGGCTACACCTTC	CASRGYGYTF
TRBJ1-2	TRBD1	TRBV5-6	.	TGTGCCAGCAGCTTGGGACAGGGGATGTTGGGCTACACCTTC	CASSLGQGMLGYTF
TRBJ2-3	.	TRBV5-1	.	TGCGCCAGCAGCCTGAAATCGGGCAGAGGCACAGATACGCAGTATTTT	CASSLKSGRGTDTQYF